The 12 T cell receptor beta chains presented below share a single source sample, sequenced in a study of graft-versus-host responses after intestinal transplantation. Their target antigens are unknown. Sequencing used immunoSEQ multiplex PCR; TCRdb keeps in-frame clones, though not all of them. The table has fewer than 80,000 clones, over 90% seen once; the top ten hold 1.7%. The sequencing here drew on unstimulated CD8+ T cells sorted from spleen or lymph node cells, taken before transplant. The source of these receptors is a human donor who was the organ donor for an intestinal transplant.

The chain joins TRBV11-2 to TRBJ2-7; D call uncertain. Germline-derived CDR1 and CDR2 are SGHAT and FQNNGV. This CDR3 comprises 15 residues. Trimming removed 1 base at V and 5 bases at J, with 15 bases between. As DNA, the CDR3 is TGTGCCAGCAGCTTAGCCCCCCCAATTAAGCACGAGCAGTACTTC. It translates to CASSLAPPIKHEQYF.

The chain links TRBV7-3 to TRBJ2-2; D possibly corresponds to TRBD2 (6 bases). V was trimmed by 5 bases and J by 6 bases, leaving 19 bases between them. The CDR3 is made up of 16 amino acids. Germline V gives CDR1 SGHTA, CDR2 FQGTGA. The CDR3 loop is CASSPLPNREAGELFF. The CDR3 DNA follows: TGTGCCAGCAGCCCACTCCCCAATAGGGAGGCCGGGGAGCTGTTTTTT. Full variable domain (rest looked up from reference TRBV7-3 and TRBJ2-2): GAGVSQTPSNKVTEKGKYVELRCDPISGHTALYWYRQSLGQGPEFLIYFQGTGAADDSGLPNDRFFAVRPEGSVSTLKIQRTERGDSAVYLCASSPLPNREAGELFFGEGSRLTVL.

CDR3 coding DNA: TGTGCCAGCAGTCCCGCCCGGGGTTTGAACACTGAAGCTTTCTTT. Protein sequence: CASSPARGLNTEAFF. V is TRBV2 and J is TRBJ1-1; D is ambiguous. The CDR3 spans 15 residues. The germline V gene has CDR1 SNHLY and CDR2 FYNNEI. V was clipped by 5 bases and J by 0 bases, with 13 bases between them.

The chain is built from TRBV5-6 and TRBJ2-2; D gene unclear. The V gene lost 0 bases and the J gene lost 1 base, with 10 bases spanning the gap. Germline lookup yields CDR1 SGHDT and CDR2 YYEEEE. The CDR3 runs 16 residues. CDR3 bases: TGTGCCAGCAGCTTGGCCTCAGGAAAGAACACCGGGGAGCTGTTTTTT. Its protein is CASSLASGKNTGELFF.

This chain links TRBV30 with TRBJ2-6, with 9 bases lining up with TRBD1. Germline V CDR1 and CDR2: GTSNPN, SVGIG (reference sequence). This CDR3 has 15 residues. The CDR3 protein is CASGTGYSGANVLTF. The CDR3 region has the DNA TGTGCTTCCGGGACAGGGTACTCTGGGGCCAACGTCCTGACTTTC.

The chain joins TRBV28 to TRBJ2-7, with D possibly TRBD1 on 6 matching bases. Between the trimmed V and J ends, which lost 5 bases and 3 bases, there was a span of 11 bases. The germline gives CDR1 MDHEN, CDR2 SYDVKM. This CDR3 comprises 13 residues. CDR3 region: CASSPSDSYEQYF. CDR3 coding DNA: TGTGCCAGCAGTCCCTCGGACAGCTACGAGCAGTACTTC. The full variable domain, with the rest looked up from reference TRBV28 and TRBJ2-7, is DVKVTQSSRYLVKRTGEKVFLECVQDMDHENMFWYRQDPGLGLRLIYFSYDVKMKEKGDIPEGYSVSREKKERFSLILESASTNQTSMYLCASSPSDSYEQYFGPGTRLTVT.

The chain couples TRBV4-2 to TRBJ2-2; 8 nucleotides line up with TRBD2. J gave up 5 bases and V 0 bases, and 8 bases lay outside the gene matches. The CDR3 is 17 residues long. The germline V gene has CDR1 LGHNA and CDR2 YNFKEQ. The CDR3 sequence is CASSQERTGGVTGELFF. For the CDR3, the DNA is TGTGCCAGCAGCCAAGAAAGGACGGGAGGGGTAACCGGGGAGCTGTTTTTT.

The chain recombines TRBV30 with TRBJ2-2; D not certain. Germline V gene data show CDR1 as GTSNPN and CDR2 as SVGIG (reference sequence). V lost 4 bases and J 5 bases, leaving 14 bases between the germline ends. This CDR3 region has 14 residues. The CDR3 DNA reads as TGTGCCTGGATGCGGAATCCTGGTACCGGGGAGCTGTTTTTT. Amino acid sequence: CAWMRNPGTGELFF.

This clone was counted between two and nine times. V usage is TRBV2 and J usage is TRBJ2-7; TRBD1 matches at 9 bases. V shed 7 bases and J 6 bases; nucleotides not matched to a gene: 7. Germline loops: CDR1 SNHLY, CDR2 FYNNEI. This CDR3 is built from 13 residues. The CDR3 DNA reads TGTGCCAGCAAGCTAACAGGGGGCGCCGAGCAGTACTTC. The encoded protein is CASKLTGGAEQYF.

V usage is TRBV2 and J usage is TRBJ2-7; D gene ambiguous. The germline V and J ends were trimmed by 4 bases and 5 bases, with 6 bases remaining between them. CDR1 and CDR2 from the germline V gene are SNHLY and FYNNEI. This CDR3 contains 11 residues. CDR3 protein: CASSGSHEQYF. CDR3 bases: TGTGCCAGCAGTGGAAGCCACGAGCAGTACTTC.

This clone was seen only a few times. The rearrangement uses TRBV15 and TRBJ2-3, with D unclear. Trimming shortened V by 5 bases and J by 1 base, and 10 bases separated the two germline ends. Germline CDR1 reads LNHNV; CDR2 reads YYDKDF (reference sequence). The CDR3 contains 14 residues. The chain's CDR3 is CATSLVSGTDTQYF. CDR3 DNA sequence: TGTGCCACCAGCCTAGTGTCGGGCACAGATACGCAGTATTTT.

The chain carries TRBV19 and TRBJ2-1, with a tentative D call TRBD1 (6 bases). The CDR3 has 15 residues. In germline, CDR1 is LNHDA, CDR2 SQIVND (reference sequence). The V gene lost 5 bases and the J gene lost 5 bases, with 16 bases spanning the gap. This CDR3 reads CASSPGHWSDNEQFF. Here the CDR3 DNA reads TGTGCCAGTAGTCCGGGACATTGGAGCGACAATGAGCAGTTCTTC.